This T cell receptor (beta chain) was recovered during a study of monozygotic twins with inflammatory bowel disease. On this clonotype: Antigen: not known.

Reprocessing the 5' RACE reads, TCRdb reports a single entry for every CDR3 protein and omits DNA. The repertoire table contains roughly 330,000 distinct CDR3 sequences. Findings of the study overall: Researchers reported no repertoire similarity difference between concordant and discordant twins, possibly from limited power.

The CDR3 loop spans 12 amino acids. CDR1 is DFQATT and CDR2 is SNEGSKA in the germline V gene (reference sequence). This chain connects TRBV20-1 to TRBJ2-7; the TCRdb call, TRBD1, lacks DNA for checking. The source material was blood. The receptor's source is a human donor with ulcerative colitis or Crohn's disease, or a healthy co-twin of an affected twin (not recorded which). CDR3 amino acids: CSARRLTYEQYF.